The 26 T cell receptor beta chains below all came from one sample that was sequenced in a study of T cell clusters in autoimmune cytopenias. Each sample's input was roughly 230 ng genomic DNA, 38,000 or so genome equivalents. One tube held mixed TRB-A and TRB-B primer pools for touch-down PCR. Each CDR3 protein gets one entry in TCRdb, which reprocessed the multiplex PCR reads and gives no DNA. This table holds 7,800 or so distinct CDR3 sequences. Sequenced sample: peripheral blood. These receptors all stem from a human donor with an autoimmune cytopenia or autoimmune hepatitis (not recorded which).

By frequency, this clonotype is medium-sized. The rearrangement uses TRBV6-5 and TRBJ2-1. Germline CDR1 is MNHEY and CDR2 is SVGAGI. The CDR3 is 14 residues long. The CDR3 spells CASHPVGVYNEQFF.

According to its frequency, this clonotype is medium-sized. J is TRBJ1-5 and V is TRBV28; the TRBD1 assignment by TCRdb is unverifiable without DNA. CDR3 size: 14 residues. Germline V gives CDR1 MDHEN, CDR2 SYDVKM. This CDR3 reads CASSFRRVGQPQHF. Looking up the rest from reference TRBV28 and TRBJ1-5 gives the full variable domain: DVKVTQSSRYLVKRTGEKVFLECVQDMDHENMFWYRQDPGLGLRLIYFSYDVKMKEKGDIPEGYSVSREKKERFSLILESASTNQTSMYLCASSFRRVGQPQHFGDGTRLSIL.

The chain combines TRBV7-9 with TRBJ2-1; checking the TCRdb D call of TRBD1 is not possible without DNA. Germline lookup yields CDR1 SEHNR and CDR2 FQNEAQ (reference sequence). The CDR3 contains 17 residues. CDR3 protein: CASSSTEDGSSYNEQFF.

The chain carries TRBV6-6 and TRBJ2-1; TCRdb indicates TRBD2, and absent DNA this call remains unverified. This CDR3 has 15 residues. Germline V gene lookup returns CDR1 MNHNY and CDR2 SVGAGI (reference sequence). CDR3 sequence reads: CASSYVASGKNEQFF.

The chain recombines TRBV6-2 or TRBV6-3 with TRBJ2-4. The germline gives CDR1 MNHEY, CDR2 SVGEGT. The CDR3 runs to 13 residues. Here the CDR3 reads CASSNLDKNIQYF.

The chain is built from TRBV4-3 and TRBJ1-1; with no DNA, the TCRdb D assignment of TRBD1 cannot be verified. The germline V gene encodes CDR1 LGHNA and CDR2 YSLEER. The CDR3 extends over 15 amino acids. The CDR3 region is CASSQDGAENTEAFF.

This clonotype counts as medium-sized (0.01 to 0.1%) by frequency. The J gene is TRBJ1-2, the V gene TRBV5-1. The CDR3 totals 12 residues. Germline CDR1 reads SGHRS; CDR2 reads YFSETQ. The CDR3 sequence: CASAREGYGYTF.

The chain joins TRBV5-6 to TRBJ2-4; TCRdb lists TRBD1, though no DNA is available to test this call. Germline V gene lookup returns CDR1 SGHDT and CDR2 YYEEEE. There are 18 residues in the CDR3. The CDR3 region is CASSLRLTGLLAKNIQYF.

This clonotype is labeled medium-sized based on frequency. The chain uses TRBV7-9 and TRBJ2-7; as DNA is missing, the TRBD1 call by TCRdb cannot be tested. CDR3 length: 14 amino acids. In germline, CDR1 is SEHNR, CDR2 FQNEAQ (reference sequence). Here the CDR3 reads CASSFMTGNYEQYF.

This chain joins TRBV20-1 and TRBJ1-4; TCRdb proposes TRBD1, but this gene call is untestable without DNA. Germline CDR1 is DFQATT and CDR2 is SNEGSKA (reference sequence). The CDR3 is 14 residues long. CDR3: CSASRTGGSEKLFF.

This clonotype is labeled medium-sized based on frequency. CDR3 in amino acids: CSASPAGNTIYF. This chain joins TRBV20-1 and TRBJ1-3. The CDR3 sequence is 12 residues long. Germline V gene sequence: CDR1 DFQATT, CDR2 SNEGSKA (reference sequence).

The chain couples TRBV18 to TRBJ1-5; TCRdb selects TRBD1, and the lack of DNA leaves this call unchecked. The CDR3 sequence is 14 residues long. The germline V gene has CDR1 KGHSH and CDR2 LQKENI. The CDR3 spells CASSQDREAQPQHF.

The V call is TRBV28, the J call TRBJ2-6; checking the TCRdb D call of TRBD2 is not possible without DNA. The length of the CDR3 is 18 residues. CDR1 and CDR2 (germline): MDHEN, SYDVKM. CDR3: CASTSGTSGLSGANVLTF.

According to its frequency, this clonotype is medium-sized. The rearrangement links TRBV5-4 to TRBJ1-4. CDR1 and CDR2 from the germline V gene are SGHNT and YYREEE (reference sequence). The length of the CDR3 is 12 residues. The CDR3 is CASSFGTEKLFF.

The chain employs TRBV20-1 and TRBJ2-5; with no DNA, the TCRdb D assignment of TRBD2 cannot be verified. The CDR3 runs 14 residues. CDR1 and CDR2 from the germline V gene are DFQATT and SNEGSKA (reference sequence). CDR3 region: CSARLAGGAETQYF.

V is TRBV27 and J is TRBJ1-1; the TCRdb call, TRBD1, lacks DNA for checking. The CDR3 sequence is 15 residues long. Germline CDR1 MNHEY, CDR2 SMNVEV (reference sequence). CDR3: CASSLEWQGGTEAFF.

The chain employs TRBV20-1 and TRBJ1-1. This CDR3 has 15 residues. Germline V gene data show CDR1 as DFQATT and CDR2 as SNEGSKA (reference sequence). The CDR3 here is CSARAWTDLNTEAFF.

This clonotype shows up as medium-sized by frequency. The chain is built from TRBV4-3 and TRBJ1-4. The CDR3 extends over 16 amino acids. Germline V gives CDR1 LGHNA, CDR2 YSLEER. CDR3 residues: CASSQEMELANEKLFF.

This clonotype ranks as medium-sized in terms of frequency. This chain connects TRBV19 to TRBJ1-1. Germline V gene sequence: CDR1 LNHDA, CDR2 SQIVND (reference sequence). The CDR3 extends over 12 amino acids. CDR3: CASSIDLAEAFF.

This clonotype registers medium-sized by frequency. The rearrangement links TRBV7-9 to TRBJ2-7; TCRdb reports TRBD1, a call that lacks DNA to check it against. CDR3 length: 15 residues. CDR1 and CDR2 (germline): SEHNR, FQNEAQ (reference sequence). CDR3 loop: CASSSRDRESYEQYF.

The CDR3 here is CASSLSPHGRDTQYF. The chain combines TRBV27 with TRBJ2-3; there is no DNA to check the TCRdb D call of TRBD2. Germline assignment: CDR1 MNHEY and CDR2 SMNVEV (reference sequence). The CDR3 length is 15 residues.

This clonotype shows up as medium-sized by frequency. The CDR3 protein is CATNKPGTGTGRRGGYTF. The gene calls are TRBV19 and TRBJ1-2. The germline V gene encodes CDR1 LNHDA and CDR2 SQIVND (reference sequence). The CDR3 totals 18 residues.

In terms of frequency, this clonotype is medium-sized. The chain joins TRBV5-6 to TRBJ1-1; checking the TCRdb D call of TRBD1 is not possible without DNA. The CDR3 runs 13 residues. CDR1 and CDR2 from the germline V gene are SGHDT and YYEEEE. CDR3 loop: CASSSGGSAEAFF.

The V call is TRBV10-3, the J call TRBJ1-1; TCRdb's D gene call, TRBD1, goes unchecked for lack of DNA. CDR1 and CDR2 from the germline V gene are ENHRY and SYGVKD. This CDR3 comprises 15 residues. The CDR3 loop is CAISEGTGRNTEAFF.

Considering frequency, this clonotype is medium-sized. The chain links TRBV30 to TRBJ1-3. The CDR3 length is 15 residues. The V gene's germline CDR1 is GTSNPN and CDR2 SVGIG (reference sequence). Here the CDR3 reads CAWTEGISSGNTIYF. The full variable domain, with the rest looked up from reference TRBV30 and TRBJ1-3, is SQTIHQWPATLVQPVGSPLSLECTVEGTSNPNLYWYRQAAGRGLQLLFYSVGIGQISSEVPQNLSASRPQDRQFILSSKKLLLSDSGFYLCAWTEGISSGNTIYFGEGSWLTVV.

The chain has TRBV6-2 or TRBV6-3 and TRBJ1-5; absent DNA, TCRdb's TRBD1 call cannot be checked. This CDR3 spans 15 amino acids. The germline gives CDR1 MNHEY, CDR2 SVGEGT. CDR3: CASSRQSRSNQPQHF.